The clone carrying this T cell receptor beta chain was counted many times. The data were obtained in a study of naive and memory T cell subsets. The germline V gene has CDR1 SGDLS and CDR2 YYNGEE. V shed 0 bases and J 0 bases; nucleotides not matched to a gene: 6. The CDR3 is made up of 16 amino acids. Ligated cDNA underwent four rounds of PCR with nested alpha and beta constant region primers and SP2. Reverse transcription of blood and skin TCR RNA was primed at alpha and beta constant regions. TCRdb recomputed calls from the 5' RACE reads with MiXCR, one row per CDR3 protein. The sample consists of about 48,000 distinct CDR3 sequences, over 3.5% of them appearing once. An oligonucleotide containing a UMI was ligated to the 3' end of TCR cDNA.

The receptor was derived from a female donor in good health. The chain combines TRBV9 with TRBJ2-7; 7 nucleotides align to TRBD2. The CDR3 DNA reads TGTGCCAGCAGCGTAGGGGGTAGCGGGTTCTCCTACGAGCAGTACTTC. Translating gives CASSVGGSGFSYEQYF. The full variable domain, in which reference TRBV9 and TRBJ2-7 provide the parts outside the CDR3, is DSGVTQTPKHLITATGQRVTLRCSPRSGDLSVYWYQQSLDQGLQFLIQYYNGEERAKGNILERFSAQQFPDLHSELNLSSLELGDSALYFCASSVGGSGFSYEQYFGPGTRLTVT.